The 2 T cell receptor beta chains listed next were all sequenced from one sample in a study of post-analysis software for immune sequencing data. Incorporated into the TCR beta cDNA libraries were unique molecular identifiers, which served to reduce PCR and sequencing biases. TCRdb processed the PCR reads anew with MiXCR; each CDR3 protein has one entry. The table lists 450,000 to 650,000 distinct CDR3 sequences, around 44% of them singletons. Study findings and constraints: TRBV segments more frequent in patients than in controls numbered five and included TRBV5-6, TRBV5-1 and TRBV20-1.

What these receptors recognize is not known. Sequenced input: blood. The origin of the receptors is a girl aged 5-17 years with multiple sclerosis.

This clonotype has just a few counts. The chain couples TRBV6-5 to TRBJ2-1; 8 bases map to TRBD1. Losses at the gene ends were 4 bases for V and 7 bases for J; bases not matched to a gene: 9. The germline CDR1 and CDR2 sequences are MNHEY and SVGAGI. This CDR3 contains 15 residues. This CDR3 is CASSSKWTGWNEQFF. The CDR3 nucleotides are TGTGCCAGCAGTTCCAAGTGGACAGGGTGGAATGAGCAGTTCTTC.

The CDR3 loop reads CSADNRGEDGYTF. CDR3 DNA sequence: TGCAGTGCAGACAACAGGGGGGAGGATGGCTACACCTTC. This sequence joins TRBV20-1 and TRBJ1-2, with 8 bases aligning to TRBD1. This CDR3 is 13 amino acids long. The J segment lost 6 bases and the V segment lost 6 bases, leaving 9 bases of the junction unmatched. In germline, CDR1 is DFQATT, CDR2 SNEGSKA (reference sequence).